The 27 T cell receptor beta chains listed next were all sequenced from one sample in a study of identical twins' blood T cells. MiXCR, run by TCRdb on the 5' RACE reads, gives a single entry per CDR3 protein. Of roughly 340,000 distinct CDR3 sequences in the sample, 25% to 35% were seen once. Sequenced input: PBMCs. The receptors were gathered from a woman between 18 and 55 years old in good health.

This chain joins TRBV7-2 and TRBJ1-4, with 7 bases aligning to TRBD1. In germline, CDR1 is SGHTA, CDR2 FQGNSA. The CDR3 loop spans 19 amino acids. With 3 bases clipped from V and 8 bases from J, the junction kept 21 bases outside the gene matches. This CDR3 is CASSFLGTAIRSSYEKLFF. Here the CDR3 DNA reads TGTGCCAGCAGCTTCCTCGGGACAGCCATTCGGTCGTCGTACGAAAAACTGTTTTTT.

This chain joins TRBV5-1 and TRBJ2-2, with D uncertain. The CDR3 runs to 15 residues. Per the germline V gene, CDR1 is SGHRS and CDR2 is YFSETQ. The V gene lost 6 bases and the J gene lost 0 bases, with 12 bases spanning the gap. This CDR3 reads CASTPNWPNTGELFF. The CDR3 DNA reads TGCGCCAGCACCCCTAATTGGCCGAACACCGGGGAGCTGTTTTTT.

The chain couples TRBV4-1 to TRBJ2-3; D gene ambiguous. Trimming stripped 0 bases from V and 9 bases from J, with 10 bases between. The germline V gene has CDR1 MGHRA and CDR2 YSYEKL. CDR3 length: 13 amino acids. The CDR3 spells CASSQEGSRTQYF. CDR3 sequence (DNA): TGCGCCAGCAGCCAAGAGGGGTCCCGAACGCAGTATTTT.

There are a few counts of this clonotype. The gene calls are TRBV20-1 and TRBJ2-5, with D unresolved. This CDR3 is built from 13 residues. The germline CDR1 and CDR2 sequences are DFQATT and SNEGSKA (reference sequence). V was cut by 1 base and J by 1 base, with 7 bases left in between. The CDR3 DNA reads as TGCAGTGCTAGAGTCTCTTTCCAAGAGACCCAGTACTTC. It specifies CSARVSFQETQYF.

This clonotype was counted a few times. This chain joins TRBV6-1 and TRBJ2-1; D not certain. V gave up 2 bases and J gave up 4 bases, with 3 bases separating them. This CDR3 region has 12 residues. Germline CDR1 reads MNHNS; CDR2 reads SASEGT. This CDR3 reads CASSETYNEQFF. The DNA of the CDR3 is TGTGCCAGCAGTGAAACATACAATGAGCAGTTCTTC.

This clonotype was recorded only once. This rearrangement joins TRBV3-1 to TRBJ2-5; D possibly matches TRBD1 or TRBD2 (6 bases each). Germline assignment: CDR1 LGHDT and CDR2 YNNKEL (reference sequence). The CDR3 runs to 15 residues. V was shortened by 4 bases and J by 5 bases, with 17 bases between the two germline ends. The CDR3 nucleotides read TGTGCCAGCAGCCTCTCTCTAGGGGGGAAGGAGACCCAGTACTTC. It specifies CASSLSLGGKETQYF.

Note on this clonotype: Without the conserved terminal phenylalanine or tryptophan, this CDR3 likely stems from a read error. CDR3 sequence reads: CASRFQGSSYEQYL. The CDR3 nucleotides read TGTGCCAGCAGATTTCAGGGGTCCTCCTACGAGCAGTACCTC. This rearrangement joins TRBV6-5 to TRBJ2-7, with a weak D call TRBD1 (6 bases). The germline gives CDR1 MNHEY, CDR2 SVGAGI. This CDR3 contains 14 residues. V was pared by 6 bases and J by 0 bases, with 12 bases between.

CDR3 protein: CASTENREQPQHF. CDR3 sequence (DNA): TGTGCCAGCACAGAGAACAGGGAACAGCCCCAGCATTTT. The chain employs TRBV18 and TRBJ1-5; weak D call: TRBD1 (6 bases). V was trimmed by 8 bases and J by 7 bases, leaving 15 bases between them. CDR3 length: 13 amino acids. Germline CDR1 reads KGHSH; CDR2 reads LQKENI.

This clonotype was picked up one time. The gene calls are TRBV5-1 and TRBJ2-3, with 7 bases that match TRBD2. The junction had 7 bases not matched to a gene; V was cut back by 1 base and J by 2 bases. CDR3 size: 16 residues. CDR1 and CDR2 (germline): SGHRS, YFSETQ. DNA for the CDR3: TGCGCCAGCAGCTTGACAGTGGGGGGGATCACAGATACGCAGTATTTT. Its protein product is CASSLTVGGITDTQYF. The full variable domain, completed using reference TRBV5-1 and TRBJ2-3, is KAGVTQTPRYLIKTRGQQVTLSCSPISGHRSVSWYQQTPGQGLQFLFEYFSETQRNKGNFPGRFSGRQFSNSRSEMNVSTLELGDSALYLCASSLTVGGITDTQYFGPGTRLTVL.

This clonotype has a count of ten or more. J is TRBJ2-2 and V is TRBV20-1, with 7 bases fitting TRBD1. The CDR3 runs 13 residues. The V segment lost 5 bases and the J segment 4 bases; nucleotides outside the gene matches: 4. In germline, CDR1 is DFQATT, CDR2 SNEGSKA (reference sequence). This CDR3 is CSAPGQSTGELFF. The CDR3 nucleotides read TGCAGTGCTCCGGGACAGAGCACCGGGGAGCTGTTTTTT.

This clonotype was observed a handful of times. This rearrangement joins TRBV7-2 to TRBJ2-3; no clear D gene. Germline CDR1 reads SGHTA; CDR2 reads FQGNSA. This CDR3 comprises 13 residues. V lost 1 base to trimming and J lost 5 bases, with 7 bases between them. The CDR3 nucleotides read TGTGCCAGCAGCTTAGAACGTCAAGATACGCAGTATTTT. Translation: CASSLERQDTQYF.

Turning to this clonotype: Relative to the germline gene, one junction end is altered; a read error may explain this. The gene calls are TRBV20-1 and TRBJ1-1, with unresolved D. There are 14 residues in the CDR3. Germline CDR1 reads DFQATT; CDR2 reads SNEGSKA (reference sequence). The DNA of the CDR3 is TGCAGTGCTAGAGATTTGAGGAAAGGCACTGAAGCTTCCTTT. This sequence encodes CSARDLRKGTEASF.

This clonotype was detected a few times. The rearrangement uses TRBV6-5 and TRBJ1-1; no definite D call. Looked up from germline, CDR1 is MNHEY and CDR2 is SVGAGI. The CDR3 has 16 residues. Trimming stripped 7 bases from V and 3 bases from J, with 21 bases between. CDR3 region: CASKQPGGIRDTEAFF. In nucleotides, the CDR3 is TGTGCCAGCAAGCAGCCTGGTGGGATTAGGGACACTGAAGCTTTCTTT.

The gene calls are TRBV27 and TRBJ1-1; D is unresolved. Germline-derived CDR1 and CDR2 are MNHEY and SMNVEV (reference sequence). The CDR3 runs to 13 residues. Trimming removed 6 bases from V and 3 bases from J, with 11 bases in between. The CDR3 protein is CASRMVRYTEAFF. The CDR3 coding sequence is TGTGCCAGCAGAATGGTGAGGTACACTGAAGCTTTCTTT.

The V gene is TRBV6-2 or TRBV6-3, the J gene TRBJ2-1; 8 bases fit TRBD1. V was clipped by 4 bases and J by 2 bases; unmatched bases: 4. The CDR3 loop spans 15 amino acids. The germline CDR1 and CDR2 sequences are MNHEY and SVGEGT. The CDR3 coding sequence is TGTGCCAGCAGTTCTTTGGACAGGGCCTACAATGAGCAGTTCTTC. This gives the protein CASSSLDRAYNEQFF.

For the CDR3, the DNA is TGTGCCAGCAGTCTTAGCGGGAATACGCAGTATTTT. As protein: CASSLSGNTQYF. V gene TRBV7-2 combines with J gene TRBJ2-3, with 8 bases lining up with TRBD2. Germline CDR1 is SGHTA and CDR2 is FQGNSA. V was clipped by 6 bases and J by 7 bases; unmatched bases: 3. The CDR3 contains 12 residues.

With respect to this clonotype: Germline is not matched at one junction end, which may reflect a read error. The chain has TRBV10-2 and TRBJ1-2, with 7 positions matching TRBD1. Per germline, CDR1 WSHSY and CDR2 SAAADI. The CDR3 consists of 13 residues. The CDR3 is CASKTDRAYGYTF. CDR3 coding DNA: TGCGCCAGCAAGACTGACAGGGCCTATGGTTACACCTTC.

In this sample, this clonotype turned up once. V gene TRBV5-6 combines with J gene TRBJ1-1, with TRBD1 matching over 8 bases. Losses at the gene ends were 7 bases for V and 5 bases for J; bases not matched to a gene: 13. In germline, CDR1 is SGHDT, CDR2 YYEEEE. CDR3 size: 15 residues. CDR3 DNA sequence: TGTGCCAGCTCTTCACCCCGACAGGGGAAAACTGAAGCTTTCTTT. Protein product: CASSSPRQGKTEAFF.

This clonotype has a handful of counts. This chain links TRBV20-1 with TRBJ2-3; no clear D gene. Trimming removed 6 bases from V and 6 bases from J, with 13 bases in between. Germline V gene sequence: CDR1 DFQATT, CDR2 SNEGSKA (reference sequence). The CDR3 runs to 12 residues. CDR3 residues: CSAATSPDTQYF. Written as DNA, the CDR3 is TGCAGTGCGGCGACCTCCCCTGATACGCAGTATTTT.

On this clonotype: The CDR3 does not end in the conserved phenylalanine or tryptophan, so this is likely a read error. The chain is built from TRBV5-1 and TRBJ1-3, with 7 bases fitting TRBD1. The junction had 3 bases not matched to a gene; V was cut back by 0 bases and J by 6 bases. The CDR3 runs 14 residues. Germline assignment: CDR1 SGHRS and CDR2 YFSETQ. The CDR3 region has the DNA TGCGCCAGCAGCTTGGAGGGGGCAGAAAACACCATATATGTT. As protein: CASSLEGAENTIYV.

The chain links TRBV10-3 to TRBJ1-6; D is unresolved. In germline, CDR1 is ENHRY, CDR2 SYGVKD. This CDR3 region has 14 residues. V lost 6 bases, J lost 9 bases, and 15 bases lay in between. The CDR3: CAISPDTSSSPLHF. DNA of the CDR3: TGTGCCATCAGCCCCGACACTTCTAGTTCACCCCTCCACTTT.

There are a few counts of this clonotype. The chain combines TRBV7-6 with TRBJ1-3; D is uncertain. Trimming left V 2 bases short and J 0 bases short, with 11 bases between. The CDR3 extends over 16 amino acids. The germline gives CDR1 SGHVS, CDR2 FNYEAQ. CDR3 amino acids: CASSLTLPSSGNTIYF. DNA of the CDR3: TGTGCCAGCAGCTTAACACTTCCCTCCTCTGGAAACACCATATATTTT.

This clonotype was picked up a small number of times. This sequence joins TRBV27 and TRBJ1-5; D perhaps matches TRBD1 (5 bases). This CDR3 comprises 18 residues. V lost 8 bases and J 0 bases, leaving 23 bases between the germline ends. CDR1 and CDR2 from the germline V gene are MNHEY and SMNVEV (reference sequence). CDR3: CASDQRTNVQDSNQPQHF. The CDR3 nucleotides read TGTGCCAGCGATCAAAGGACAAACGTCCAAGATAGCAATCAGCCCCAGCATTTT.

This clonotype was seen only a few times. V is TRBV7-9 and J is TRBJ2-4; unclear D gene. Trimming removed 1 base at V and 0 bases at J, with 7 bases between. The CDR3 extends over 15 amino acids. CDR1 and CDR2 from the germline V gene are SEHNR and FQNEAQ (reference sequence). CDR3 loop: CASSLEILAKNIQYF. The CDR3 nucleotides read TGTGCCAGCAGCTTAGAGATTCTAGCCAAAAACATTCAGTACTTC.

This clonotype appeared a few times. This chain links TRBV20-1 with TRBJ2-2; a weak D match, TRBD1 (6 bases). V gave up 6 bases and J gave up 6 bases, with 14 bases separating them. Germline V gives CDR1 DFQATT, CDR2 SNEGSKA (reference sequence). CDR3 size: 13 residues. CDR3 loop: CSAGAGSSGELFF. DNA of the CDR3: TGCAGTGCGGGGGCAGGTTCGTCCGGGGAGCTGTTTTTT.

The gene calls are TRBV20-1 and TRBJ2-3; D might be TRBD1 (6 bases). The CDR3 sequence is 14 residues long. In germline, CDR1 is DFQATT, CDR2 SNEGSKA (reference sequence). Trimming removed 7 bases at V and 0 bases at J, with 14 bases between. CDR3 DNA sequence: TGCAGTGGGGGGCACAGGACTAGCACAGATACGCAGTATTTT. It is translated as CSGGHRTSTDTQYF.

This clonotype came up a few times. V usage is TRBV2 and J usage is TRBJ2-7; 7 positions agree with TRBD1. The junction had 4 bases not matched to a gene; V was cut back by 4 bases and J by 4 bases. This CDR3 is built from 13 residues. Germline V CDR1 and CDR2: SNHLY, FYNNEI. CDR3 region: CASSGQGEYEQYF. In nucleotides, the CDR3 is TGTGCCAGCAGTGGACAGGGAGAATACGAGCAGTACTTC.